This TCR beta chain was profiled in a study of blood T cell repertoires in COVID-19 (TCRdb year 2020). Study-level background: Samples covering the acute and convalescent phases of COVID-19 were provided by collaborators in the United States, Italy and Spain. The sample metadata nearly always contained a de-identified subject ID, COVID-19 status, age in years and sex. The material from the prospective study consisted of cDNA or gDNA derived from T cells, B-cell-depleted T cells, or PBMCs. The samples were drawn from the first 160 participants of the ongoing ImmuneRACE study and from 1,200 or so subjects provided by 6 global collaborators. The repertoires were released in a freely available public database intended as a resource for research on the immune response to SARS-CoV-2. Where available, HLA class I and class II types were taken from metadata supplied by the sample provider and were not determined by assay-based typing. Subjects who had been exposed to COVID-19, were actively infected with it, or had recovered from it provided the deeply sampled blood TCRbeta repertoires that made up the dataset.

Each collaborating institution followed its own protocols to collect whole blood in K2EDTA tubes. For TCRbeta analysis, collaborator samples were shipped as frozen whole blood, as isolated PBMCs, or as DNA extracted from either sample type. General conclusions and limits of the study: How much clinical and demographic metadata was included differed by source and by participant, and the metadata was provided uncurated.

The immunoSEQ Assay, a bias-controlled multiplex PCR, was used to amplify TCRbeta CDR3 regions from genomic DNA. In the source study's methods: Nucleated cell counts per sample were estimated from amplification of reference gene primers within the assay. To quantify the absolute abundance of each unique TCRbeta CDR3 rearrangement, sequence reads were collapsed and filtered. For each sample, productive Simpson clonality was calculated as the square root of Simpson's diversity index over productive rearrangements. TCRdb provides this immuneACCESS table in a form limited to in-frame rearrangements. Some clones are lacking; in checked studies, under half of them reflect an unresolved V gene, and why the rest are absent is not known. From that table come the V and J calls and clone size; the DNA was used to work out D and trimming. The sample contains around 65,000 clones, 85% of them found a single time. Of the sample, roughly 5% is held by the ten largest clones.

In this sample, this clone turned up a few times. Its antigen is still unknown. No clone much larger than this one lies a single base away; base qualities are absent. Sequencing input: peripheral blood. The sequence was obtained from a man between 65 and 80 years old with acute or convalescent COVID-19.

DNA sequence: TGTGCCAGCAGATACCTCCCACAGGGAGAGGGCGAGCAGTACTTC. Translated, it reads CASRYLPQGEGEQYF. The chain was built from TRBV5-5 and TRBJ2-7; matching of 6 bases hints at TRBD1 as the D gene. Reading from cysteine to phenylalanine, the CDR3 counts 15 amino acids. This entry keeps only the CDR3 DNA: 45 bases, framed from base 1. According to the germline V gene (reference sequence), CDR1 reads SGHKS and CDR2 reads YYEKEE. The germline ends are 21 bases apart after V is trimmed by 5 bases and J by 6 bases.